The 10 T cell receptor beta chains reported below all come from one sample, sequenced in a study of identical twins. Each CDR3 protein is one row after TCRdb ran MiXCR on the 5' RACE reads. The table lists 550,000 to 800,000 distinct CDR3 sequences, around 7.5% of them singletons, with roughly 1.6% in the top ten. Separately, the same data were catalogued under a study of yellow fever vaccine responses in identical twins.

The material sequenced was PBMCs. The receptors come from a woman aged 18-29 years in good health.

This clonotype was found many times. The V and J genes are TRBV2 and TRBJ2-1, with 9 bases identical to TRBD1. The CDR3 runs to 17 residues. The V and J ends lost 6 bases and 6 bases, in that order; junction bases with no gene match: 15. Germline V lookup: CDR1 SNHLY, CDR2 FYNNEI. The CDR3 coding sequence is TGTGCCAGCAGAGCCTCCAAGGGGGACAGGGACCTCAATGAGCAGTTCTTC. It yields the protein CASRASKGDRDLNEQFF.

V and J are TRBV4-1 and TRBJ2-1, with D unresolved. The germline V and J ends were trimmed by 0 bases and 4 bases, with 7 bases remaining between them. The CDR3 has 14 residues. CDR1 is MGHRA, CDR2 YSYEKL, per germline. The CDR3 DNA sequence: TGCGCCAGCAGCCAAGAAAGGGATTACAATGAGCAGTTCTTC. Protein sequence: CASSQERDYNEQFF.

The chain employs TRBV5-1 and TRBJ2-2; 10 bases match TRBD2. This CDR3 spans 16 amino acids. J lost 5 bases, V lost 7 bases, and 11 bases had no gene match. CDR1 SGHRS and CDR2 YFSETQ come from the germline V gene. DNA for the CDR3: TGCGCCAGCGTCTCCGGGACTAGCGTGGGGACCGGGGAGCTGTTTTTT. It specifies CASVSGTSVGTGELFF.

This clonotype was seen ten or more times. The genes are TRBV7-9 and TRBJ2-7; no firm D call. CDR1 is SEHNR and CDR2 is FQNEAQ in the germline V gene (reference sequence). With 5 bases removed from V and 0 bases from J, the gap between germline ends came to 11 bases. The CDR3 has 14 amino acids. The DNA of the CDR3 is TGTGCCAGCAGCCCGGGCCGTTTCTCCTACGAGCAGTACTTC. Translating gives CASSPGRFSYEQYF.

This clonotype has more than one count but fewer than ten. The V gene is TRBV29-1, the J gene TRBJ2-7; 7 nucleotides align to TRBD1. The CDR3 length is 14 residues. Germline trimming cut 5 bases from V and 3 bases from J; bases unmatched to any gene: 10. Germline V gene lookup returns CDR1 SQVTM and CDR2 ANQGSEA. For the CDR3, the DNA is TGCAGCGTTACAACTCCGGGACAGTACTACGAGCAGTACTTC. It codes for CSVTTPGQYYEQYF.

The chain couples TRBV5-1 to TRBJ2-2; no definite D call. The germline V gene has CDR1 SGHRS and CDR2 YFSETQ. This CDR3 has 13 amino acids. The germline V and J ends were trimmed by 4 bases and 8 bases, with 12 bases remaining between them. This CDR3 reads CASSPPNMGELFF. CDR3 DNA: TGCGCCAGCAGCCCACCCAACATGGGGGAGCTGTTTTTT.

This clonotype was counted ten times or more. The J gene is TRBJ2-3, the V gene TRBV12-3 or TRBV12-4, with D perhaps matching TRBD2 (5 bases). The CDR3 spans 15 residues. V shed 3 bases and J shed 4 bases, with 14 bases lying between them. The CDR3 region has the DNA TGTGCCAGCAGTTTGGGAGTAGTGTCATCAGATACGCAGTATTTT. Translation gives CASSLGVVSSDTQYF.

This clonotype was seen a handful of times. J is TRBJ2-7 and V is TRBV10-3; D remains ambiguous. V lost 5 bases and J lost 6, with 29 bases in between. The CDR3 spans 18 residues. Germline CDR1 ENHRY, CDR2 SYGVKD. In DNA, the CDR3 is TGTGCCATCAGTCCCAGTAGGGCCCAGGAAGCAACAACCCCCGAGCAGTACTTC. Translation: CAISPSRAQEATTPEQYF.

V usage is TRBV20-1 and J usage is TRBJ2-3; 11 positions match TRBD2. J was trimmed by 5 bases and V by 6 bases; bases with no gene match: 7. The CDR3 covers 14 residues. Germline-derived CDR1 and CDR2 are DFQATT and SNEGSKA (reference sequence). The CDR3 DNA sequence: TGCAGTGCCTTAGCGGGAGGGCCAGGAGATACGCAGTATTTT. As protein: CSALAGGPGDTQYF.

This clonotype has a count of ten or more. CDR3 sequence (DNA): TGTGCCAGCAGCCCCACTAACGGGGAGCTGTTTTTT. It is translated as CASSPTNGELFF. The chain is built from TRBV7-9 and TRBJ2-2; D unclear. The CDR3 loop spans 12 amino acids. The V end lost 5 bases, the J end lost 7 bases, and 8 bases lay between the germline ends. Looked up from germline, CDR1 is SEHNR and CDR2 is FQNEAQ (reference sequence).